This TCR beta chain was identified during a study of T cell responses to AZD1222 COVID-19 vaccine (dated by TCRdb to the early 2020s). Looking at the study overall: AZD1222 recipients with second doses at about 4 weeks or about 12 weeks were pooled, because spike-specific TCR depth and breadth did not differ between schedules. A total of under 250 trial participants underwent TCR sequencing, of whom 207 had received two doses of AZD1222 and some 26 had received two doses of the MenACWY control vaccine. Enrollment into the trials was organized by age into subgroups of 18-55, 56-69 and 70-plus years, and those subgroups contained about 150, 27 and 61 TCR-sequenced participants, respectively. What the work shows at the level of the full study, not this receptor alone: No day 14 peak-response samples were available, so repertoires were characterized only after the peak T cell response. Participants were mostly white British and included more females than males, and it was suggested by the authors that clonal diversity may have been underestimated. Vaccine-associated CD4 TCRs spanned the whole spike protein, with dominant responses in regions 160-218 and 743-854. Conclusions about previously exposed vaccinees are limited because only six or seven AZD1222 recipients were SARS-CoV-2 seropositive at baseline. In the small 56-69-year group, the increase in depth fell short of significance, most likely because of low power. Reportedly, almost half of the unique spike-specific TCRs recognized epitopes lying outside the regions that are mutated in the B.1.351 and B.1.1.7 variants. A significant rise in spike-specific TCR breadth and depth was observed after two AZD1222 doses relative to day 0 and relative to MenACWY recipients.

The CDR3 regions of human TCRbeta chains were analyzed by immunosequencing. Under the source paper's analysis protocol: Repertoire TCRs were checked for matches against a reference library of SARS-CoV-2-specific TCRs that had been generated using the MIRA antigen-specificity platform. Breadth was defined as the fraction of unique TCRs that were SARS-CoV-2-associated, and depth was defined as the fraction of total T cells that were SARS-CoV-2-associated. Using the MIRA data, every spike-specific TCR was mapped to the spike region that the TCR reacted to and assigned to either a CD4 or a CD8 class. Log10-transformed breadth and depth values were compared by one-way ANOVA with Sidak's multiple comparisons tests. The clones in this table, taken by TCRdb from immuneACCESS, are in-frame only. Not every clone is retained; where verified, under half of the shortfall comes from an unresolved V gene, and the cause of the rest is unknown. The DNA was the basis for D and trimming; V, J and clone size are from that table. Here the sample has 110,000 to 150,000 clones; about 91% occur a single time. The ten largest clones capture approximately 3.7% of the sample.

Explained via the paper, the time point label denotes: baseline before first vaccination. Vaccinee samples were obtained from the UK trials COV001 and COV002, which included a single-blind randomized controlled phase 2/3 trial of AZD1222 (ChAdOx1 nCoV-19) in healthy adults. Trial participant PBMC samples were collected at day 0 and day 28 after the second dose for TCRbeta chain sequencing. The CDR3 starts with the cysteine, ends with the phenylalanine, and has 14 residues. The only DNA kept is the CDR3, 42 bases in frame from the first base. The CDR1 and CDR2 encoded by the germline V gene are SGHVS and FNYEAQ. Cut back by 5 bases and 2 bases, the V and J ends lie 11 bases apart. This clone was detected once. Its antigen target is currently unknown. No base quality values were provided; no much bigger clone lies one nucleotide off.

The sequencing used peripheral blood, collected on day 0 of AZD1222 vaccination. The chain couples TRBV7-6 to TRBJ2-3, with TRBD1 perhaps the D gene, on 6 matching bases. This clonotype was obtained from an adult in good health. The DNA sequence is TGTGCCAGCAGCCTGGACAGCGTCACAGATACGCAGTATTTT. The translation is CASSLDSVTDTQYF.